This T cell receptor beta chain comes out of a study of cytomegalovirus exposure and HLA in healthy donors. PCR involved 60 Vbeta and 13 Jbeta primers. Libraries were prepared by immunoSEQ multiplex PCR; TCRdb keeps only in-frame clonotypes and omits some of them. The repertoire has fewer than 120,000 clones, around three quarters of them found once; the top ten carry roughly 1.2%. V lost 5 bases and J lost 1; bases outside the gene matches: 6. The CDR3 is 16 residues long. Germline lookup yields CDR1 SGHTA and CDR2 FQGNSA. The clonotype originates from a woman in her twenties or thirties in good health and CMV-seronegative. The genes are TRBV7-2 and TRBJ1-5, with 9 bases lining up with TRBD1. Sequences were obtained from PBMCs. The CDR3 DNA is TGTGCCAGCAGCCCCCACGGACAGGGGAGCAATCAGCCCCAGCATTTT. It yields the protein CASSPHGQGSNQPQHF.